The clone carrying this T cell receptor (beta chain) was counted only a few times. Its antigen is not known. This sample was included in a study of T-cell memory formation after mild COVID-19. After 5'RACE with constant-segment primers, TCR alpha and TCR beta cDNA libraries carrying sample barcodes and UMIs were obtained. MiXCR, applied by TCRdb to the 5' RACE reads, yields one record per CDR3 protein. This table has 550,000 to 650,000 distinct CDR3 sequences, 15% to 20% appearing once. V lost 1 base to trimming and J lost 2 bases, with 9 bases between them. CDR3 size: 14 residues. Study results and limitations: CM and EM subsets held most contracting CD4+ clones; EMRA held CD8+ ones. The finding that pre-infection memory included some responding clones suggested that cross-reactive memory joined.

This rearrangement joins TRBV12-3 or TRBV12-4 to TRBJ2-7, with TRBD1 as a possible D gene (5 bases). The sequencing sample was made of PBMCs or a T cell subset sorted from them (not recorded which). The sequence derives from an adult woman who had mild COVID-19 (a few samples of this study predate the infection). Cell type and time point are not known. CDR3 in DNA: TGTGCCAGCAGTTTAGGGGCCAGGGCCTACGAGCAGTACTTC. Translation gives CASSLGARAYEQYF.